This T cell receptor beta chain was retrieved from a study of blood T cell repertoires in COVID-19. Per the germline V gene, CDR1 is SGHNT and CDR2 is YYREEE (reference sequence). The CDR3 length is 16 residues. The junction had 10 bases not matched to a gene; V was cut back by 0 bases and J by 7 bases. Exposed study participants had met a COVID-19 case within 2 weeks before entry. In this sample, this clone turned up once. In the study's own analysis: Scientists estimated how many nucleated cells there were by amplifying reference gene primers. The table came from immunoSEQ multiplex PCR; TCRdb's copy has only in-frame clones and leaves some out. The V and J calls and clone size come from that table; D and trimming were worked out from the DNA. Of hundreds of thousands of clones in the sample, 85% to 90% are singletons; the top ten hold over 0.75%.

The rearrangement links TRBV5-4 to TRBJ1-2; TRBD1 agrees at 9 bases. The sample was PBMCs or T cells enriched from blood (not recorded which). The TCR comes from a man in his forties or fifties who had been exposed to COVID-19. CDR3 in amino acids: CASSLGGTGRLSGYTF. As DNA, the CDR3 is TGTGCCAGCAGCTTGGGGGGGACAGGGCGACTCAGTGGCTACACCTTC.